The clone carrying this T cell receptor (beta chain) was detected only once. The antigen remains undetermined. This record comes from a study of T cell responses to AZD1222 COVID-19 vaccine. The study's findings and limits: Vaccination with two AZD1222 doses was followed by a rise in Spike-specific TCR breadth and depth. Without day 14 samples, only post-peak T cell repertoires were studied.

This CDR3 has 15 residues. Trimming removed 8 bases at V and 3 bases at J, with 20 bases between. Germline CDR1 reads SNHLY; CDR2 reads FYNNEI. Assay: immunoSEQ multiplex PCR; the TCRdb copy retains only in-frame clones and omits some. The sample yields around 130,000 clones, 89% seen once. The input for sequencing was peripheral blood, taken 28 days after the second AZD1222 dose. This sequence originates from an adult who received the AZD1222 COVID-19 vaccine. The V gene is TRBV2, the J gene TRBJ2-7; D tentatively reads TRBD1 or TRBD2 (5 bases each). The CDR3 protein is CASGALGRGDYEQYF. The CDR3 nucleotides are TGTGCCAGCGGAGCGCTAGGTCGAGGGGACTACGAGCAGTACTTC.